A selection of T cell receptor beta chains follows, all from one sample in a study of CD8 T cells in ankylosing spondylitis. TCRdb ran MiXCR on the 5' RACE reads and lists one entry per CDR3 protein. The data show 250,000 to 350,000 distinct CDR3 sequences, about a fifth seen once. The source material was blood, either unsorted or a sorted T cell fraction (not recorded which). Receptors were obtained from a female donor with ankylosing spondylitis or in good health (not recorded which). The CDR3 runs from the conserved cysteine through the conserved F or W. Each record gives: V gene, J gene, D gene, clone size, CDR3 protein, CDR3 DNA. The D gene is left open where the match is weak. Part of the rows lack a size; the others show once, few, many or a class for expanded clones.

v_gene: TRBV11-1
j_gene: TRBJ2-1
d_gene: TRBD2
abundance: .
CDR3aa: CASSFSGTSGRAGNEQFF
CDR3nt: TGTGCCAGCAGCTTTTCGGGGACTAGCGGGAGGGCGGGTAATGAGCAGTTCTTC

v_gene: TRBV6-2/TRBV6-3
j_gene: TRBJ1-2
d_gene: .
abundance: once
CDR3aa: CATREAPYGYTF
CDR3nt: TGTGCCACCCGGGAAGCTCCCTATGGCTACACCTTC

v_gene: TRBV9
j_gene: TRBJ2-1
d_gene: .
abundance: .
CDR3aa: CASSVDVAREQFF
CDR3nt: TGTGCCAGCAGCGTAGACGTTGCGAGGGAGCAGTTCTTC

v_gene: TRBV6-5
j_gene: TRBJ2-5
d_gene: .
abundance: .
CDR3aa: CASSYTEGLHKTQYF
CDR3nt: TGTGCCAGCAGTTACACGGAGGGCCTTCATAAGACCCAGTACTTC

v_gene: TRBV6-4
j_gene: TRBJ1-1
d_gene: TRBD1
abundance: few
CDR3aa: CASSDSTGTEAFF
CDR3nt: TGTGCCAGCAGTGACTCGACAGGGACTGAAGCTTTCTTT

v_gene: TRBV28
j_gene: TRBJ2-4
d_gene: .
abundance: .
CDR3aa: CASSSGGGFAKNIQYF
CDR3nt: TGTGCCAGCAGTTCAGGAGGGGGATTCGCCAAAAACATTCAGTACTTC

v_gene: TRBV7-2
j_gene: TRBJ2-1
d_gene: .
abundance: .
CDR3aa: CASSLLAGQSNEQFF
CDR3nt: TGTGCCAGCAGCTTACTTGCGGGACAGAGCAATGAGCAGTTCTTC

v_gene: TRBV20-1
j_gene: TRBJ2-7
d_gene: .
abundance: few
CDR3aa: CSATRSSYEQYF
CDR3nt: TGCAGTGCTACACGGAGCTCCTACGAGCAGTACTTC

v_gene: TRBV11-1
j_gene: TRBJ2-7
d_gene: .
abundance: .
CDR3aa: CASSPGVLKQYF
CDR3nt: TGTGCCAGCAGCCCCGGAGTCCTCAAGCAGTACTTC

v_gene: TRBV7-9
j_gene: TRBJ2-4
d_gene: .
abundance: .
CDR3aa: CASSPRTGSTKNIQYF
CDR3nt: TGTGCCAGCAGCCCTCGGACTGGGTCTACCAAAAACATTCAGTACTTC

v_gene: TRBV11-2
j_gene: TRBJ1-2
d_gene: .
abundance: few
CDR3aa: CASSVRGDYGYTF
CDR3nt: TGTGCCAGCAGCGTCAGGGGTGACTATGGCTACACCTTC